This entry concerns a single T cell receptor beta chain. The data are from a study of control samples from healthy donors and cancer patients. The assay was immunoSEQ multiplex PCR, and TCRdb's table has in-frame clones only and misses some. The repertoire holds 400,000 to 450,000 clones, with around 90% as singletons. CDR1 is MNHEY, CDR2 SMNVEV, per germline (reference sequence). The CDR3 has 14 residues. V was clipped by 1 base and J by 6 bases, with 13 bases between them. Material for sequencing was PBMCs. V and J are TRBV27 and TRBJ2-7, with a possible D match to TRBD2 (5 bases). The sequence derives from a man between 40 and 49 years old with head and neck cancer. CDR3 coding DNA: TGTGCCAGCAGTTTATGGGGAGCTTTGGGCGAGCAGTACTTC. It specifies CASSLWGALGEQYF.